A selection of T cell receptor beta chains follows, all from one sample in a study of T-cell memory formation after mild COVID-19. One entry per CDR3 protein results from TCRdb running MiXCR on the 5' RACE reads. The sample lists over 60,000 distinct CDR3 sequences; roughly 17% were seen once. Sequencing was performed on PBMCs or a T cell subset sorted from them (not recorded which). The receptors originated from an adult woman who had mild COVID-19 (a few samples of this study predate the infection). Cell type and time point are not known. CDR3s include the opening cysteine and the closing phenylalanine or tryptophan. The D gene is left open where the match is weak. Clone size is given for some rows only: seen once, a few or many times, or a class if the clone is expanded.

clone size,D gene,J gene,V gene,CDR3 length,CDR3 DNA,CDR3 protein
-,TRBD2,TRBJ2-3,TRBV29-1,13,TGCAGCGTTGATGGAGCGGGGGAAGATACGCAGTATTTT,CSVDGAGEDTQYF
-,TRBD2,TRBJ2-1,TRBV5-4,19,TGTGCCAGCAGCTTGAAGGGACTAGCGGGGGGCCGAGAATACAATGAGCAGTTCTTC,CASSLKGLAGGREYNEQFF
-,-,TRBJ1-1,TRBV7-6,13,TGTGCCAGCAGCTTAGGGTCTCGTCGAGAAGCTTTCTTT,CASSLGSRREAFF
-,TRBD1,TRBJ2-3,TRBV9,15,TGTGCCAGCAGCGTTACCGGGACAGCAACAGATACGCAGTATTTT,CASSVTGTATDTQYF
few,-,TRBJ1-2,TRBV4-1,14,TGCGCCAGCAGCCCCGGACAGACTAACTATGGCTACACCTTC,CASSPGQTNYGYTF
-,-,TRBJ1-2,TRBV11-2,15,TGTGCCAGCAGCCCCCTCGCAGGGATGAACTATGGCTACACCTTC,CASSPLAGMNYGYTF
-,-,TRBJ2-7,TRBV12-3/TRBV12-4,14,TGTGCCAGCGCACCCGGGGCGGGACCCTACGAGCAGTACTTC,CASAPGAGPYEQYF
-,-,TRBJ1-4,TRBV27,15,TGTGCCAGCAGTTTGGAGGGTCCGACTAATGAAAAACTGTTTTTT,CASSLEGPTNEKLFF
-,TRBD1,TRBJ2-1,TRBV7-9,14,TGTGCCAGCAGCGACAAAGGGACAGTCAATGAGCAGTTCTTC,CASSDKGTVNEQFF
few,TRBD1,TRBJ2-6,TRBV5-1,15,TGCGCCAGCAGCCCAGGGACAGGAGGGGCCAACGTCCTGACTTTC,CASSPGTGGANVLTF
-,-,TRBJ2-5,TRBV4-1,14,TGCGCCAGCAGCCAAGAACAGAGGAGAGAGACCCAGTACTTC,CASSQEQRRETQYF
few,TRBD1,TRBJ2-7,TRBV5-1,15,TGCGCCAGCAGCCCCGGACAGGTCCCTTCCTACGAGCAGTACTTC,CASSPGQVPSYEQYF
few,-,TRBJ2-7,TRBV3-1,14,TGTGCCAGCAGCCAGTATCAGGGATTCTACGAGCAGTACTTC,CASSQYQGFYEQYF
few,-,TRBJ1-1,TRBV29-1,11,TGCAGCGTCGGAGGGGGGTTTGAAGCTTTCTTT,CSVGGGFEAFF
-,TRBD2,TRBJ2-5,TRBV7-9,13,TGTGCCAGCAGCTTCCCGGGGGGTGAGACCCAGTACTTC,CASSFPGGETQYF
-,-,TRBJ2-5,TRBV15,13,TGTGCCACCAGCATCGGAGAGAGGGAGACCCAGTACTTC,CATSIGERETQYF
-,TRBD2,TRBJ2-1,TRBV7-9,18,TGTGCCAGCAGCTCCCTGGCACTAGCGGGGGGCTCCTACAATGAGCAGTTCTTC,CASSSLALAGGSYNEQFF
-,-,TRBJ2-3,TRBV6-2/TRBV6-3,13,TGTGCCAGCAGTTACTCGGGAAGAGATACGCAGTATTTT,CASSYSGRDTQYF
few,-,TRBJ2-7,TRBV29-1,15,TGCAGCGTTGAAGAAGCCACGGAAAACTCCTACGAGCAGTACTTC,CSVEEATENSYEQYF
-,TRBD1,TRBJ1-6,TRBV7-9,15,TGTGCCAGCAGGGAAGGACAGGGTATGAGTTCACCCCTCCACTTT,CASREGQGMSSPLHF
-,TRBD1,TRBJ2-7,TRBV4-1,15,TGCGCCAGCAGCCTAGGGACAGCAAGCTCCTACGAGCAGTACTTC,CASSLGTASSYEQYF
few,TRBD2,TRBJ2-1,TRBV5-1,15,TGCGCCAGCAGCCCCGTCGGGGAGGGCCACTATGAGCAGTTCTTC,CASSPVGEGHYEQFF
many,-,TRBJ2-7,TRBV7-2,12,TGTGCCAGCAGCTCTTACAGGGACGAGCAGTACTTC,CASSSYRDEQYF
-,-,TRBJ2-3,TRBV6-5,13,TGTGCCAGCAGTGCCGAGAGTATGGATACGCAGTATTTT,CASSAESMDTQYF
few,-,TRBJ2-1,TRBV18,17,TGTGCCAGCTCACCTTACTTGGCGGCGAGCTCCTACAATGAGCAGTTCTTC,CASSPYLAASSYNEQFF
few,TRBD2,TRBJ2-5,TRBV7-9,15,TGTGCCAGCAGCCACCGACTAGCGGGGCAAGAGACCCAGTACTTC,CASSHRLAGQETQYF
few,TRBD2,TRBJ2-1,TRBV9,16,TGTGCCAGCAGCGCAGGACTAGCGGGAGTGGGGAATGAGCAGTTCTTC,CASSAGLAGVGNEQFF
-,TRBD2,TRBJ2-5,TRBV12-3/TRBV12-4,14,TGTGCCAGCACCGTGTCGCCGAGGGAGGGGACCCAGTACTTC,CASTVSPREGTQYF
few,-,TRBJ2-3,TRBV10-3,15,TGTGCCATCAAAAGGGACTGGATAAGCACAGATACGCAGTATTTT,CAIKRDWISTDTQYF
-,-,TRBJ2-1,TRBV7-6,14,TGTGCCAGCAGCTTAGTCGGGAGTGTATATGAGCAGTTCTTC,CASSLVGSVYEQFF
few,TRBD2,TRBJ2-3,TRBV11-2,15,TGTGCCAGCAGCCTTATAGCGGGAGTAACAGATACGCAGTATTTT,CASSLIAGVTDTQYF
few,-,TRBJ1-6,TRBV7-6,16,TGTGCCAGCAGCTCCCTCGGGGAACAATTGAATTCACCCCTCCACTTT,CASSSLGEQLNSPLHF
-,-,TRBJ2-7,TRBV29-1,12,TGCAGCGTTGAAGGGACAGCCTACGAGCAGTACTTC,CSVEGTAYEQYF
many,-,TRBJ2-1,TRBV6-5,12,TGTGCCAGCGGTGTGGCTCGCAATGAGCAGTTCTTC,CASGVARNEQFF
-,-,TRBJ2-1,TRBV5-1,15,TGCGCCAGCAGCCCTAACGGAGGGATCGGGAATGAGCAGTTCTTC,CASSPNGGIGNEQFF
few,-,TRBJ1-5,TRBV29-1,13,TGCAGCGTGGAGGCGGAGGGGAATCAGCCCCAGCATTTT,CSVEAEGNQPQHF
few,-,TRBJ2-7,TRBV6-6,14,TGTGCCAGCAGTCCTGACGGCTTCTCCTACGAGCAGTACTTC,CASSPDGFSYEQYF
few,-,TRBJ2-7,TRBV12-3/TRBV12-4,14,TGTGCCAGCAGTTTAGCAGGGTGGAGGGACGAGCAGTACTTC,CASSLAGWRDEQYF
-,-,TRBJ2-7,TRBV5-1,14,TGCGCCAGCAGCTTGGATATGTCGCAGCTCGAGCAGTACTTC,CASSLDMSQLEQYF
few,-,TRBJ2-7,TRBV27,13,TGTGCCAGCAGTCTCCGGGACAACTACGAGCAGTACTTC,CASSLRDNYEQYF
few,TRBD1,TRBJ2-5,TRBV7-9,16,TGTGCCAGCAGATACACCCCGGGACAGGGGGAAGAGACCCAGTACTTC,CASRYTPGQGEETQYF
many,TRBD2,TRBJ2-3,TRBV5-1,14,TGCGCCAGCAGCTTAGTAGCGGGGGCAGATACGCAGTATTTT,CASSLVAGADTQYF
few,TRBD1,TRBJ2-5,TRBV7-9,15,TGTGCCAGCAGCTCCTCCTACAGGGGTGAGGAGACCCAGTACTTC,CASSSSYRGEETQYF
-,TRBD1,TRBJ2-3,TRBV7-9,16,TGTGCCAGCAGCGCAGTGGCAGGGGGCATCGCAGATACGCAGTATTTT,CASSAVAGGIADTQYF
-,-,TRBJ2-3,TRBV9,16,TGTGCCAGCAGCGTAGCTTCGTCTGCTAGCACAGATACGAAGTATTTT,CASSVASSASTDTKYF
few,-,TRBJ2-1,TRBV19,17,TGTGCCAGTAGTCCCCGGGCAGGCTACTACTCCTACAATGAGCAGTTCTTC,CASSPRAGYYSYNEQFF
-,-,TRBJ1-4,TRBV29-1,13,TGCAGCGTCCAAAAGGGGGGGGATGAAAAACTGTTTTTT,CSVQKGGDEKLFF
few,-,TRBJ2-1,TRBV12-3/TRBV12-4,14,TGTGCCAGCAAGCTAAGCGGATCCTACAATGAGCAGTTCTTC,CASKLSGSYNEQFF
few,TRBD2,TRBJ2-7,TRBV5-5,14,TGTGCCAGCAGCCTCGGGACTAGCGGGAGAGACGAGTACTTC,CASSLGTSGRDEYF
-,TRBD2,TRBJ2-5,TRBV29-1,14,TGCAGCGTTCAGGCGGGAGGGACCCAAGAGACCCAGTACTTC,CSVQAGGTQETQYF
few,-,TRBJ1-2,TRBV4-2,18,TGTGCCAGCAGCCAAGAACCGACCAGCCTCAGGGGAAACTATGGCTACACCTTC,CASSQEPTSLRGNYGYTF
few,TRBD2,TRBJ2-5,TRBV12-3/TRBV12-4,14,TGTGCCACCGCGGGACTAGCGGGCAGGGAGACCCAGTACTTC,CATAGLAGRETQYF
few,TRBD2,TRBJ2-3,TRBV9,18,TGTGCCAGCAGCGTAGAGATTGGGACGGGAGGGCCGATAGATACGCAGTATTTT,CASSVEIGTGGPIDTQYF
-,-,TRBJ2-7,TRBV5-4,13,TGTGCCAGCATGGGACCGCCTTCCTACGAGCAGTACTTC,CASMGPPSYEQYF
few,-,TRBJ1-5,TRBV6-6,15,TGTGCCAGCCGGTTGGGGTCGGGAGGCAATCAGCCCCAGCATTTT,CASRLGSGGNQPQHF